Here is one T cell receptor beta chain with its context. This could be a read error, since a much larger clone is one nucleotide away. The data are from a study of molecular identifiers for immune sequencing clone quantification. The CDR3 has 12 amino acids. V shed 6 bases and J shed 6 bases, with 11 bases lying between them. The germline CDR1 and CDR2 sequences are ENHRY and SYGVKD. The use of previously described methods and listed TCR primers produced the bulk TCR libraries. A single record per CDR3 protein comes from TCRdb applying MiXCR to the PCR reads. The sample has about 510,000 distinct CDR3 sequences; 20% to 25% are singletons.

Source material: naive CD8+ T cells from blood, with Jurkat cell RNA spiked in. As to subset: FACS-sorted CD8+CD4-CCR7+CD45RA+ naive T cells. The source is a human donor in good health. Some libraries in this study had Jurkat cell RNA spiked in. This chain connects TRBV10-3 to TRBJ1-1; D ambiguous. CDR3 region: CAIRDRRPEAFF. The DNA for the CDR3 is TGTGCCATCAGGGATCGGCGGCCTGAAGCTTTCTTT.